Included here is one T cell receptor beta chain sequence, with context. Its target is unknown. This sample stems from a study of radiotherapy plus CTLA-4 blockade in lung cancer. Study information: Across the patients, objective responses occurred in approximately 18%, and disease control in roughly 30%. Whole-study findings and limits: In blood, TCR clones derived from the tumor expanded after radiotherapy plus ipilimumab.

The J segment lost 3 bases and the V segment lost 4 bases, leaving 5 bases of the junction unmatched. This CDR3 has 14 residues. The germline gives CDR1 LNHDA, CDR2 SQIVND (reference sequence). CTLA-4 blockade with ipilimumab, together with focal radiation, was given to patients with chemo-refractory metastatic non-small-cell lung cancer. TCRdb's table, derived via immunoSEQ multiplex PCR, lists solely in-frame clones and lacks some. The table has tens of thousands of clones, about 68% seen once. This sequence was found in a human donor with non-small cell lung cancer who had stable disease on radiotherapy plus ipilimumab. The sequencing here drew on peripheral blood, taken from a patient treated with radiotherapy plus ipilimumab. This chain links TRBV19 with TRBJ1-1; 7 nucleotides align to TRBD1. CDR3: CASSTPTGDTEAFF. The DNA of the CDR3 is TGTGCCAGTAGTACTCCAACAGGGGACACTGAAGCTTTCTTT.